These 25 T cell receptor beta chains were all obtained from the same sample, sequenced in a study of neoadjuvant anti-PD-1 for oral cavity cancer. Sequencing used immunoSEQ multiplex PCR; TCRdb keeps in-frame clones, though not all of them. The sample shows 15,000 to 20,000 clones, 72% of them seen only once. The sample in question was PBMCs, obtained before nivolumab (anti-PD-1) treatment. These receptors were collected from a person aged 40-85 years with oral cavity squamous cell carcinoma.

V is TRBV7-9 and J is TRBJ2-7; tentative D call: TRBD2 (5 bases). CDR1 is SEHNR and CDR2 is FQNEAQ in the germline V gene (reference sequence). V lost 6 bases and J lost 6, with 18 bases in between. This CDR3 is 14 amino acids long. CDR3 sequence: CASREKGPRGEQYF. The CDR3 DNA is TGTGCCAGCAGGGAAAAAGGGCCTCGGGGCGAGCAGTACTTC.

Only a few counts were recorded for this clone. The chain employs TRBV7-9 and TRBJ1-2; D is possibly TRBD1 (5 bases). CDR1 is SEHNR and CDR2 is FQNEAQ in the germline V gene (reference sequence). This CDR3 contains 13 residues. V lost 3 bases and J 13 bases, leaving 18 bases between the germline ends. CDR3 protein: CASSFVWDEAFTF. The CDR3 DNA follows: TGTGCCAGCAGCTTTGTTTGGGACGAAGCTTTCACCTTC.

The chain carries TRBV5-1 and TRBJ1-4; D remains ambiguous. This CDR3 spans 16 amino acids. Trimming removed 7 bases at V and 0 bases at J, with 16 bases between. CDR1 is SGHRS and CDR2 is YFSETQ in the germline V gene. CDR3 in DNA: TGCGCCAGCTCGAATAGGGCATCTGCAACTAATGAAAAACTGTTTTTT. It translates to CASSNRASATNEKLFF.

For the CDR3, the DNA is TGTGCCAGCAGTAGAGGAGGGGCCTACAATGAGCAGTTCTTC. It encodes CASSRGGAYNEQFF. The rearrangement links TRBV6-6 to TRBJ2-1, with TRBD2 as a possible D gene (6 bases). V gave up 5 bases and J gave up 2 bases, with 10 bases separating them. This CDR3 is built from 14 residues. Per the germline V gene, CDR1 is MNHNY and CDR2 is SVGAGI (reference sequence).

V and J are TRBV10-2 and TRBJ1-2; the D gene is possibly TRBD1 (5 bases). The CDR3 length is 13 residues. CDR1 is WSHSY and CDR2 is SAAADI in the germline V gene. V gave up 8 bases and J gave up 7 bases, with 17 bases separating them. CDR3 DNA sequence: TGCGCCAGCGGGAACCAGGGCGCGGTTGGCTACACCTTC. Encoded protein: CASGNQGAVGYTF.

This clone has just one count. The rearrangement links TRBV30 to TRBJ1-5; 7 positions match TRBD1. The length of the CDR3 is 16 residues. Germline trimming cut 3 bases from V and 2 bases from J; bases unmatched to any gene: 10. From germline, CDR1 is GTSNPN and CDR2 SVGIG (reference sequence). The CDR3 region has the DNA TGTGCCTGGAGCTCAGTGGGGACAGTTCGCAATCAGCCCCAGCATTTT. It specifies CAWSSVGTVRNQPQHF.

The rearrangement uses TRBV9 and TRBJ2-2, with 14 bases that match TRBD2. The V gene's germline CDR1 is SGDLS and CDR2 YYNGEE. CDR3 size: 16 residues. V gave up 4 bases and J gave up 7 bases; unmatched junction bases: 6. For the CDR3, the DNA is TGTGCCAGCAGCCTGACTAGCGGGAGGGCTAACGGGGAGCTGTTTTTT. Its protein is CASSLTSGRANGELFF.

The chain employs TRBV28 and TRBJ2-7, with D possibly TRBD2 on 6 matching bases. CDR3 size: 16 residues. V lost 4 bases to trimming and J lost 4 bases, with 20 bases between them. Germline assignment: CDR1 MDHEN and CDR2 SYDVKM. For the CDR3, the DNA is TGTGCCAGCAGTTCTACACCCGGGACTGGCGGTTACGAGCAGTACTTC. Its protein is CASSSTPGTGGYEQYF.

Only a few counts were recorded for this clone. The V call is TRBV11-3, the J call TRBJ2-4, with TRBD1 matching 7 bases. Germline CDR1 and CDR2: SGHNT and YENEEA. This CDR3 has 17 residues. Unmatched junction bases numbered 10, after V lost 4 bases and J lost 1 base. CDR3 sequence (DNA): TGTGCCAGCAGCTCGGGAACAGGGGATGCGGCCAAAAACATTCAGTACTTC. Protein product: CASSSGTGDAAKNIQYF.

A few counts support this clone. V gene TRBV7-9 combines with J gene TRBJ2-3; 11 nucleotides agree with TRBD2. The germline CDR1 and CDR2 sequences are SEHNR and FQNEAQ (reference sequence). The CDR3 covers 19 residues. Losses at the gene ends were 5 bases for V and 5 bases for J; bases not matched to a gene: 18. The CDR3 bases are TGTGCCAGCAGCAGGGCGCGACTAGCGGGGAGGATGGTTGGAGATACGCAGTATTTT. Translation gives CASSRARLAGRMVGDTQYF.

The V call is TRBV4-1, the J call TRBJ2-2, with a tentative D call TRBD2 (6 bases). Looked up from germline, CDR1 is MGHRA and CDR2 is YSYEKL. Trimming took off 4 bases at V and 5 bases at J, with 17 bases between the two ends. The CDR3 spans 16 residues. CDR3 bases: TGCGCCAGCAGCCCGGGACTCCTAGCCCAAACCGGGGAGCTGTTTTTT. Amino acids: CASSPGLLAQTGELFF.

V gene TRBV25-1 combines with J gene TRBJ2-7; D gene ambiguous. CDR1 is MGHDK, CDR2 SYGVNS, per germline. The CDR3 totals 12 residues. The V gene lost 3 bases and the J gene lost 1 base, with 4 bases spanning the gap. The CDR3 coding sequence is TGTGCCAGCAGTGAGGGGTCCTACGAGCAGTACTTC. Its protein product is CASSEGSYEQYF.

The chain uses TRBV30 and TRBJ1-6; 8 bases map to TRBD1. Germline CDR1 reads GTSNPN; CDR2 reads SVGIG (reference sequence). The CDR3 consists of 17 residues. V was pared by 2 bases and J by 8 bases, with 14 bases of the junction left unmatched. CDR3 protein: CAWSLLTGAFTDSPLHF. The CDR3 nucleotides are TGTGCCTGGAGTCTTTTGACAGGGGCTTTCACGGATTCACCCCTCCACTTT.

The CDR3 here is CASSIDSPAGSGTDTQYF. CDR3 nucleotides: TGTGCCAGTAGTATAGATTCCCCGGCGGGGAGTGGGACAGATACGCAGTATTTT. V gene TRBV19 combines with J gene TRBJ2-3, with D perhaps TRBD2 (6 bases). The germline gives CDR1 LNHDA, CDR2 SQIVND (reference sequence). Trimming shortened V by 0 bases and J by 3 bases, and 19 bases separated the two germline ends. The CDR3 is 18 amino acids. Full variable domain (missing parts from reference TRBV19 and TRBJ2-3): DGGITQSPKYLFRKEGQNVTLSCEQNLNHDAMYWYRQDPGQGLRLIYYSQIVNDFQKGDIAEGYSVSREKKESFPLTVTSAQKNPTAFYLCASSIDSPAGSGTDTQYFGPGTRLTVL.

V gene TRBV19 combines with J gene TRBJ1-2; D possibly corresponds to TRBD1 (5 bases). Germline V gene sequence: CDR1 LNHDA, CDR2 SQIVND (reference sequence). Trimming removed 5 bases from V and 4 bases from J, with 11 bases in between. This CDR3 contains 13 residues. The CDR3 spells CASSPDRIYGYTF. In DNA, the CDR3 is TGTGCCAGTAGTCCCGACAGAATCTATGGCTACACCTTC.

The CDR3 coding sequence is TGTGCCACCAGCAGGGGCCTCACAGGGGGCATAGCTAATGAAAAACTGTTTTTT. Translating it yields CATSRGLTGGIANEKLFF. The chain combines TRBV15 with TRBJ1-4; 9 bases match TRBD1. The junction had 11 bases not matched to a gene; V was cut back by 3 bases and J by 3 bases. This CDR3 comprises 18 residues. In germline, CDR1 is LNHNV, CDR2 YYDKDF (reference sequence).

A few counts support this clone. The chain carries TRBV7-9 and TRBJ1-1; D gene unclear. Germline CDR1 SEHNR, CDR2 FQNEAQ (reference sequence). V lost 3 bases and J lost 1, with 6 bases in between. The CDR3 length is 13 residues. The CDR3 loop is CASSFWENTEAFF. CDR3 bases: TGTGCCAGCAGCTTCTGGGAGAACACTGAAGCTTTCTTT.

The V call is TRBV6-1, the J call TRBJ2-2, with D tentatively TRBD2 (5 bases). There are 15 residues in the CDR3. The germline V gene encodes CDR1 MNHNS and CDR2 SASEGT. V was trimmed by 7 bases and J by 1 base, leaving 13 bases between them. The CDR3 DNA is TGTGCCAGCACGTACTCCAGCGGGAACACCGGGGAGCTGTTTTTT. It codes for CASTYSSGNTGELFF.

This clone has more than one count but fewer than ten. The gene calls are TRBV7-9 and TRBJ1-1; D ambiguous. The CDR3 totals 15 residues. Deletions cut 2 bases from V and 0 bases from J, with 10 bases between. Germline V gene lookup returns CDR1 SEHNR and CDR2 FQNEAQ (reference sequence). CDR3 amino acids: CASSLPAPLNTEAFF. CDR3 DNA: TGTGCCAGCAGCTTACCAGCCCCCCTGAACACTGAAGCTTTCTTT.

The rearrangement links TRBV30 to TRBJ1-6, with 10 bases identical to TRBD1. V was pared by 6 bases and J by 8 bases, with 4 bases of the junction left unmatched. Germline lookup yields CDR1 GTSNPN and CDR2 SVGIG (reference sequence). The CDR3 covers 13 residues. The CDR3 nucleotides are TGTGCCTGTGACAGGGGGCTCGATTCACCCCTCCACTTT. Amino acid sequence: CACDRGLDSPLHF.

This clone has more than one count but fewer than ten. The chain carries TRBV27 and TRBJ1-1; 7 positions agree with TRBD1. CDR1 is MNHEY, CDR2 SMNVEV, per germline (reference sequence). This CDR3 region has 15 residues. J gave up 5 bases and V 5 bases, and 11 bases lay outside the gene matches. For the CDR3, the DNA is TGTGCCAGCAGTGTCTACAGGGGAGGATTTACTGAAGCTTTCTTT. This sequence encodes CASSVYRGGFTEAFF.

The chain couples TRBV5-4 to TRBJ2-5; TRBD1 is a possible D gene (5 bases). The germline V and J ends were trimmed by 2 bases and 5 bases, with 16 bases remaining between them. Germline V gene lookup returns CDR1 SGHNT and CDR2 YYREEE (reference sequence). This CDR3 is 15 amino acids long. CDR3 DNA: TGTGCCAGCAGCTTCGCCAGGGTAGAGATGGAGACCCAGTACTTC. Its translation: CASSFARVEMETQYF. Variable domain in full (rest from reference TRBV5-4 and TRBJ2-5): ETGVTQSPTHLIKTRGQQVTLRCSSQSGHNTVSWYQQALGQGPQFIFQYYREEENGRGNFPPRFSGLQFPNYSSELNVNALELDDSALYLCASSFARVEMETQYFGPGTRLLVL.

The chain employs TRBV4-1 and TRBJ1-1; 7 bases agree with TRBD1. V shed 4 bases and J 3 bases; nucleotides not matched to a gene: 14. The CDR3 extends over 17 amino acids. The germline CDR1 and CDR2 sequences are MGHRA and YSYEKL. CDR3 loop: CASSPTTGKKRDTEAFF. The CDR3 coding sequence is TGCGCCAGCAGCCCAACGACAGGGAAAAAGAGGGACACTGAAGCTTTCTTT.

This chain joins TRBV19 and TRBJ1-5; D unresolved. V was shortened by 5 bases and J by 4 bases, with 9 bases between the two germline ends. Germline V gene lookup returns CDR1 LNHDA and CDR2 SQIVND (reference sequence). CDR3 size: 13 residues. The CDR3 DNA reads TGTGCCAGTAGTGGCCAGCGGAATCAGCCCCAGCATTTT. This translates into CASSGQRNQPQHF.

This clone has a handful of counts. J is TRBJ1-1 and V is TRBV5-6, with D possibly being TRBD1 (6 bases). There are 15 residues in the CDR3. Per germline, CDR1 SGHDT and CDR2 YYEEEE. V lost 4 bases to trimming and J lost 5 bases, with 18 bases between them. CDR3 nucleotides: TGTGCCAGCAGCGACTATACAGGGTGGGAAACTGAAGCTTTCTTT. Its translation is CASSDYTGWETEAFF.